Sequencing of this TCR beta chain was carried out in a study of blood T cells in healthy people across ages. Germline CDR1 GTSNPN, CDR2 SVGIG (reference sequence). This CDR3 is 14 amino acids long. Trimming stripped 0 bases from V and 3 bases from J, with 12 bases between. A few counts support this clonotype. A sample-barcoded 5' primer and a J-beta primer mix were used in a second PCR of about 7 to 12 cycles. At least 2.5 million CDR3-containing paired-end reads were obtained per sample. TCRdb re-derived calls from the 5' RACE reads in MiXCR, one entry per CDR3 protein. The sample has just under 900,000 distinct CDR3 sequences, around 30% seen once.

The receptor was derived from a woman of 80 years or more in good health. The sequencing input was blood. The gene calls are TRBV30 and TRBJ2-7; D not certain. CDR3 in DNA: TGTGCCTGGAGTGTCCGGCCTCAAGTCTACGAGCAGTACTTC. Translated, it gives CAWSVRPQVYEQYF.